These T cell receptor beta chains were read from a single sample in a study of blood T cell repertoires in COVID-19. Some clones are missing from TCRdb's copy, which holds only in-frame ones; the method was immunoSEQ multiplex PCR. Here the sample spans a few hundred thousand clones, 65% to 85% being singletons. Sample: peripheral blood. Every receptor here comes from a woman aged 25-40 years with COVID-19, enrolled during active disease. Both conserved end residues are part of each CDR3. The D gene is left open where the match is weak. Size values are once, few and many counts, or a class for expanded clones, and some rows have none.

TRBJ2-2	TRBD1	14	NA	TRBV5-4	CASSVGQGNGELFF
TRBJ1-2	TRBD1	16	NA	TRBV4-3	CASSPGGTGLIDGYTF
TRBJ1-5	NA	14	NA	TRBV19	CASSTGQSSQPQHF
TRBJ2-1	TRBD2	15	NA	TRBV15	CATSRDREGWGEQFF
TRBJ1-1	NA	14	once	TRBV7-7	CASSLEELNTEAFF
TRBJ2-1	TRBD1	16	NA	TRBV6-6	CASSYSGRGNRNEQFF
TRBJ1-2	NA	14	NA	TRBV5-1	CASSRPEGGYGYTF
TRBJ1-2	NA	18	NA	TRBV2	CASSQIHLTGVNNYGYTF